The 32 T cell receptor beta chains given below trace back to one sample, sequenced in a study of CD8 T cells in Susac syndrome. An amount of RNA that ranged from roughly 0.5 to 1 ug was reverse transcribed with random hexamers. MiXCR, applied by TCRdb to the immunoSEQ multiplex PCR reads, yields one record per CDR3 protein. There are about 280,000 distinct CDR3 sequences in the sample; about 88% occur only once, and about 0.11% lies in the top ten. Sequenced material: CD8+ T cells from PBMCs. These TCRs come from a human donor with multiple sclerosis.

This chain uses TRBV29-1 with TRBJ1-5, with 9 bases fitting TRBD1. CDR1 and CDR2 from the germline V gene are SQVTM and ANQGSEA. The CDR3 length is 14 residues. V shed 4 bases and J 4 bases; nucleotides not matched to a gene: 5. The CDR3: CSVGGQGINQPQHF. The CDR3 DNA follows: TGCAGCGTTGGGGGACAGGGTATAAATCAGCCCCAGCATTTT.

This chain uses TRBV5-1 with TRBJ2-7; 14 positions match TRBD2. With V trimmed by 4 bases and J by 5 bases, 11 bases remained unmatched. The CDR3 is 17 amino acids. Per the germline V gene, CDR1 is SGHRS and CDR2 is YFSETQ. The CDR3 loop reads CASSVPGLAGELHEQYF. The DNA for the CDR3 is TGCGCCAGCAGCGTACCGGGACTAGCGGGAGAGTTACACGAGCAGTACTTC. The full variable domain, its missing parts supplied by reference TRBV5-1 and TRBJ2-7, is KAGVTQTPRYLIKTRGQQVTLSCSPISGHRSVSWYQQTPGQGLQFLFEYFSETQRNKGNFPGRFSGRQFSNSRSEMNVSTLELGDSALYLCASSVPGLAGELHEQYFGPGTRLTVT.

As for this clonotype: Since no conserved phenylalanine or tryptophan closes the CDR3, a read error is the likely cause. This chain links TRBV27 with TRBJ1-5; D remains ambiguous. V was cut by 4 bases and J by 0 bases, with 10 bases left in between. Per germline, CDR1 MNHEY and CDR2 SMNVEV (reference sequence). The CDR3 is 15 residues long. CDR3 residues: CASSWVAGSNQPQHS. DNA for the CDR3: TGTGCCAGCAGTTGGGTGGCAGGTAGCAATCAGCCCCAGCATTCT.

This chain joins TRBV7-9 and TRBJ2-2, with TRBD2 matching over 8 bases. The trim removed 5 bases at V and 1 base at J, leaving 6 bases unmatched. The CDR3 has 16 residues. CDR1 and CDR2 (germline): SEHNR, FQNEAQ (reference sequence). In nucleotides, the CDR3 is TGTGCCAGCAGCGTTAGCGGGGCCAAGAACACCGGGGAGCTGTTTTTT. It translates to CASSVSGAKNTGELFF.

The chain has TRBV11-2 and TRBJ1-5; D gene uncertain. V shed 0 bases and J shed 1 base, with 4 bases lying between them. The germline V gene encodes CDR1 SGHAT and CDR2 FQNNGV. The CDR3 runs 14 residues. The CDR3 bases are TGTGCCAGCAGCTTAGATTACAGCAATCAGCCCCAGCATTTT. Its protein is CASSLDYSNQPQHF.

The chain links TRBV12-3 or TRBV12-4 to TRBJ1-1; 7 nucleotides match TRBD1. The CDR3 contains 14 residues. After removal of 6 bases from V and 1 base from J, the junction contained 5 bases not matched to a gene. The CDR3 here is CASSKGAWNTEAFF. The CDR3 nucleotides are TGTGCCAGCAGCAAGGGGGCCTGGAACACTGAAGCTTTCTTT.

The V and J genes are TRBV30 and TRBJ1-4; D not certain. CDR1 and CDR2 from the germline V gene are GTSNPN and SVGIG (reference sequence). The CDR3 has 14 residues. V dropped 4 bases and J dropped 0 bases, with 9 bases sitting between them. The DNA of the CDR3 is TGTGCCTGGAATACGGCGTCAACTAATGAAAAACTGTTTTTT. Its translation: CAWNTASTNEKLFF.

The chain couples TRBV27 to TRBJ2-7; TRBD1 is a possible D gene (5 bases). The CDR3 sequence is 13 residues long. V gave up 3 bases and J gave up 6 bases, with 12 bases separating them. Germline assignment: CDR1 MNHEY and CDR2 SMNVEV (reference sequence). This CDR3 is CASSFGPRGEQYF. DNA of the CDR3: TGTGCCAGCAGTTTCGGACCAAGGGGCGAGCAGTACTTC.

As to this clonotype: At one end the junction does not follow the germline gene, possibly because of a read error. This sequence joins TRBV2 and TRBJ2-7, with D perhaps TRBD1 or TRBD2 (6 bases each). CDR1 is SNHLY and CDR2 is FYNNEI in the germline V gene. The CDR3 has 15 amino acids. The DNA of the CDR3 is TGTGCCAGCAGTGAAAACTTGGGGGGCTCCTCCGAGCAGTACTTC. This codes for CASSENLGGSSEQYF.

The rearrangement links TRBV24-1 to TRBJ2-3; D uncertain. CDR3 size: 15 residues. Germline assignment: CDR1 KGHDR and CDR2 SFDVKD. V was trimmed by 6 bases and J by 1 base, leaving 13 bases between them. In DNA, the CDR3 is TGTGCCACCAGTACGTACGATGAGGGCACAGATACGCAGTATTTT. It yields the protein CATSTYDEGTDTQYF.

The chain links TRBV27 to TRBJ2-6, with D tentatively TRBD2 (5 bases). Per germline, CDR1 MNHEY and CDR2 SMNVEV (reference sequence). V gave up 2 bases and J gave up 2 bases, with 7 bases separating them. The CDR3 loop spans 15 amino acids. CDR3 region: CASSLIGAGANVLTF. CDR3 in DNA: TGTGCCAGCAGTTTAATCGGGGCTGGGGCCAACGTCCTGACTTTC.

This chain uses TRBV30 with TRBJ1-1; D perhaps matches TRBD1 (5 bases). The CDR3 sequence is 10 residues long. V shed 1 base and J shed 8 bases, with 5 bases lying between them. Germline-derived CDR1 and CDR2 are GTSNPN and SVGIG (reference sequence). CDR3 protein: CAWSGGEAFF. The CDR3, as DNA: TGTGCCTGGAGTGGGGGGGAAGCTTTCTTT.

V usage is TRBV27 and J usage is TRBJ1-5, with D possibly TRBD1 on 5 matching bases. The CDR3 contains 14 residues. Deletions cut 0 bases from V and 5 bases from J, with 8 bases between. Per the germline V gene, CDR1 is MNHEY and CDR2 is SMNVEV (reference sequence). The CDR3 sequence is CASSLSGEYQPQHF. The CDR3 nucleotides read TGTGCCAGCAGTTTATCAGGGGAATATCAGCCCCAGCATTTT.

The gene calls are TRBV20-1 and TRBJ2-2; 9 positions agree with TRBD2. The CDR3 loop spans 16 amino acids. V gave up 4 bases and J gave up 7 bases; unmatched junction bases: 13. CDR1 is DFQATT, CDR2 SNEGSKA, per germline (reference sequence). CDR3 protein: CSATGLSGRLGGELFF. Here the CDR3 DNA reads TGCAGTGCTACGGGCCTAAGCGGGAGGTTGGGCGGGGAGCTGTTTTTT.

This chain joins TRBV29-1 and TRBJ2-7, with 10 bases matching TRBD2. The ends lost 4 bases at V and 0 bases at J; junction bases unmatched: 6. Germline V gene lookup returns CDR1 SQVTM and CDR2 ANQGSEA. CDR3 length: 15 amino acids. The CDR3 loop reads CSVVLAGETSYEQYF. CDR3 bases: TGCAGCGTTGTCCTAGCGGGAGAAACCTCCTACGAGCAGTACTTC.

The chain carries TRBV5-4 and TRBJ2-1, with 12 nucleotides matching TRBD2. V dropped 2 bases and J dropped 5; count of bases not matched to a gene: 2. The CDR3 consists of 15 residues. The germline gives CDR1 SGHNT, CDR2 YYREEE (reference sequence). Here the CDR3 DNA reads TGTGCCAGCAGCTTTAGACTAGCGGGGGACAATGAGCAGTTCTTC. Translating it yields CASSFRLAGDNEQFF.

The chain uses TRBV30 and TRBJ1-1; 8 bases match TRBD1. Germline V gene lookup returns CDR1 GTSNPN and CDR2 SVGIG (reference sequence). The CDR3 contains 15 residues. Trimming removed 8 bases from V and 0 bases from J; junction bases left unmatched: 11. The CDR3, as DNA: TGTGCCCGTAATTCGGGACAGGATATGAACACTGAAGCTTTCTTT. This encodes CARNSGQDMNTEAFF.

This rearrangement joins TRBV7-8 to TRBJ2-5, with 11 bases matching TRBD2. Losses at the gene ends were 5 bases for V and 3 bases for J; bases not matched to a gene: 5. Germline V gene data show CDR1 as SGHVS and CDR2 as FQNEAQ. The CDR3 has 15 residues. The CDR3 here is CASSGGLAEKETQYF. For the CDR3, the DNA is TGTGCCAGCAGCGGGGGACTAGCGGAAAAAGAGACCCAGTACTTC.

This chain connects TRBV7-9 to TRBJ2-5; 7 bases are a match to TRBD1. With 6 bases clipped from V and 9 bases from J, the junction kept 10 bases outside the gene matches. The CDR3 loop spans 13 amino acids. Germline CDR1 and CDR2: SEHNR and FQNEAQ (reference sequence). The DNA of the CDR3 is TGTGCCAGCAGTACGGACAGGTTCTGGTCCCAGTACTTC. Protein: CASSTDRFWSQYF.

The V call is TRBV7-9, the J call TRBJ2-7; unclear D gene. This CDR3 is built from 12 residues. CDR1 and CDR2 from the germline V gene are SEHNR and FQNEAQ (reference sequence). V lost 1 base to trimming and J lost 5 bases, with 6 bases between them. In DNA form, the CDR3 reads TGTGCCAGCAGCTTAGAACGTGACGAGCAGTACTTC. Protein sequence: CASSLERDEQYF.

This clonotype was counted a single time. V gene TRBV7-9 combines with J gene TRBJ1-1, with no clear D. V dropped 5 bases and J dropped 11 bases, with 12 bases sitting between them. Germline V gene lookup returns CDR1 SEHNR and CDR2 FQNEAQ (reference sequence). The CDR3 extends over 11 amino acids. The CDR3 DNA reads TGTGCCAGCAGCCCCAAAGGTGGGGCTTTCTTT. Translated: CASSPKGGAFF.

The CDR3 region is CASSGYRDVYNEQFF. DNA of the CDR3: TGTGCCAGCAGTGGATACCGGGATGTCTACAATGAGCAGTTCTTC. V and J are TRBV25-1 and TRBJ2-1; TRBD2 might be the D (5 bases). V was shortened by 4 bases and J by 3 bases, with 13 bases between the two germline ends. This CDR3 spans 15 amino acids. Germline loops: CDR1 MGHDK, CDR2 SYGVNS.

The table lists this clonotype with a count of one. J is TRBJ1-6 and V is TRBV5-6, with TRBD1 as a possible D gene (6 bases). The V gene lost 1 base and the J gene lost 9 bases, with 23 bases spanning the gap. Germline V gene data show CDR1 as SGHDT and CDR2 as YYEEEE. The CDR3 loop spans 18 amino acids. CDR3 amino acids: CASSLTTGTPRGTSPLHF. Written as DNA, the CDR3 is TGTGCCAGCAGCTTGACCACCGGGACACCCCGCGGGACTTCACCCCTCCACTTT.

CDR3 loop: CSAPAGLSTGELFF. The CDR3 nucleotides read TGCAGCGCCCCGGCGGGCCTGAGTACCGGGGAGCTGTTTTTT. V gene TRBV29-1 combines with J gene TRBJ2-2; possible D gene TRBD2, 5 bases. Trimming removed 7 bases from V and 5 bases from J, with 17 bases in between. The CDR3 has 14 amino acids. The germline gives CDR1 SQVTM, CDR2 ANQGSEA.

The gene calls are TRBV27 and TRBJ1-6; TRBD1 matches 8 bases. Trimming cost V 8 bases and J 7 bases; bases outside gene matches: 7. The germline CDR1 and CDR2 sequences are MNHEY and SMNVEV (reference sequence). The CDR3 is 14 amino acids. The chain's CDR3 is CASAFNRGNSPLHF. CDR3 DNA: TGTGCCAGCGCCTTCAACAGGGGGAATTCACCCCTCCACTTT.

This clonotype was counted once. The V call is TRBV27, the J call TRBJ2-1; 11 bases fit TRBD2. This CDR3 is 16 amino acids long. The germline V gene encodes CDR1 MNHEY and CDR2 SMNVEV (reference sequence). Trimming took 4 bases from V and 7 from J; bases not matched to a gene: 9. The CDR3, as DNA: TGTGCCAGCAGTTCGTTCCCTAGCGGGAGGAGGAATGAGCAGTTCTTC. It encodes CASSSFPSGRRNEQFF.

Only a few counts were recorded for this clonotype. This chain joins TRBV19 and TRBJ2-7; D may match TRBD1 or TRBD2 (7 bases each). V was cut by 7 bases and J by 7 bases, with 20 bases left in between. The CDR3 spans 14 residues. CDR1 is LNHDA and CDR2 is SQIVND in the germline V gene (reference sequence). The DNA for the CDR3 is TGTGCCAGTACCTCCAGGGAGGGGGCGCGGGAGCAGTACTTC. Its protein is CASTSREGAREQYF.

V usage is TRBV3-1 and J usage is TRBJ2-7, with D hard to call. The CDR3 totals 13 residues. The germline CDR1 and CDR2 sequences are LGHDT and YNNKEL (reference sequence). V lost 0 bases to trimming and J lost 4 bases, with 7 bases between them. CDR3 in amino acids: CASSQDVEYEQYF. The CDR3 coding sequence is TGTGCCAGCAGCCAAGATGTGGAATACGAGCAGTACTTC.

The rearrangement uses TRBV7-6 and TRBJ1-4, with 12 bases matching TRBD1. The CDR3 sequence is 20 residues long. Unmatched junction bases numbered 15, after V lost 4 bases and J lost 3 bases. CDR1 and CDR2 (germline): SGHVS, FNYEAQ. The CDR3 nucleotides read TGTGCCAGCAGCTATATTCCACCCGGGACAGGGGGCGAGGCTAATGAAAAACTGTTTTTT. Translating it yields CASSYIPPGTGGEANEKLFF. The full variable domain, rest sourced from reference TRBV7-6 and TRBJ1-4, is GAGVSQSPRYKVTKRGQDVALRCDPISGHVSLYWYRQALGQGPEFLTYFNYEAQQDKSGLPNDRFSAERPEGSISTLTIQRTEQRDSAMYRCASSYIPPGTGGEANEKLFFGSGTQLSVL.

The genes are TRBV7-9 and TRBJ2-7, with 9 bases identical to TRBD2. Germline V gene lookup returns CDR1 SEHNR and CDR2 FQNEAQ (reference sequence). This CDR3 contains 15 residues. J lost 4 bases, V lost 1 base, and 5 bases had no gene match. CDR3 nucleotide sequence: TGTGCCAGCAGCTTAGTTGCGGGAGGGTGGTACGAGCAGTACTTC. It specifies CASSLVAGGWYEQYF.

This chain connects TRBV29-1 to TRBJ2-1; 9 nucleotides line up with TRBD2. Germline CDR1 SQVTM, CDR2 ANQGSEA. Trimming at V came to 4 bases and at J to 6 bases, leaving 4 bases not matched to a gene. The CDR3 length is 13 residues. The CDR3 DNA is TGCAGCGTTGTGGGACTAGCAGTCAATGAGCAGTTCTTC. Residues: CSVVGLAVNEQFF.

The rearrangement links TRBV11-2 to TRBJ1-1, with TRBD1 as a possible D gene (6 bases). Germline V gives CDR1 SGHAT, CDR2 FQNNGV. CDR3 length: 15 amino acids. The V end lost 5 bases, the J end lost 0 bases, and 13 bases lay between the germline ends. CDR3 sequence: CASSTPGHMNTEAFF. The CDR3 DNA follows: TGTGCCAGCAGCACGCCGGGACATATGAACACTGAAGCTTTCTTT.